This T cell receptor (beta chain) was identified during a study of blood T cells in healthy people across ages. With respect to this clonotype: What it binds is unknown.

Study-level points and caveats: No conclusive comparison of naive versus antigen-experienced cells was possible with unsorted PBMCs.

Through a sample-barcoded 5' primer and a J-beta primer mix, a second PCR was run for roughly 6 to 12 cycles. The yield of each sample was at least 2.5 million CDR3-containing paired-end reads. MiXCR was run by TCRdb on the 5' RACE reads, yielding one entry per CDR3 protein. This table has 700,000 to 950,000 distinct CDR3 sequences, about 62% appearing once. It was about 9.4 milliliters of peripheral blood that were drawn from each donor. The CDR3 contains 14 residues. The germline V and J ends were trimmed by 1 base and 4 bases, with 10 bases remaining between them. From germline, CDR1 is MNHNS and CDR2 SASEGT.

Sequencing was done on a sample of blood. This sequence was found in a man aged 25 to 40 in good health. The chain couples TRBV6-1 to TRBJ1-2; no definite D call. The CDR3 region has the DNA TGTGCCAGCAGTGAAGGGGTGGGGTTCTATGGCTACACCTTC. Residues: CASSEGVGFYGYTF.